This TCR beta chain was documented in a study of glioma-infiltrating T cells. Germline V gene lookup returns CDR1 SGHRS and CDR2 YFSETQ. Germline trimming cut 7 bases from V and 0 bases from J; bases unmatched to any gene: 13. The CDR3 covers 18 residues. Amplification of TCR alpha and beta CDR3 regions from RNA used iRepertoire nested multiplex PCR. Each CDR3 protein is one row after TCRdb ran MiXCR on the multiplex PCR reads. Among about 130,000 distinct CDR3 sequences listed, roughly a quarter were seen once. The clonotype comes from a human donor with low-grade glioma or glioblastoma, undergoing nonglioma brain surgery, or in good health (not recorded which). The chain has TRBV5-1 and TRBJ2-6; 7 bases map to TRBD1. The sample taken for sequencing was glioma tissue, nonneoplastic brain tissue, or PBMCs (not recorded which). CDR3 loop: CASDGTDSPDSGANVLTF. CDR3 DNA sequence: TGCGCCAGCGACGGGACAGACTCTCCTGACTCTGGGGCCAACGTCCTGACTTTC. The full variable domain, completed using reference TRBV5-1 and TRBJ2-6, is KAGVTQTPRYLIKTRGQQVTLSCSPISGHRSVSWYQQTPGQGLQFLFEYFSETQRNKGNFPGRFSGRQFSNSRSEMNVSTLELGDSALYLCASDGTDSPDSGANVLTFGAGSRLTVL.